Following are 26 T cell receptor beta chains from one sample sequenced in a study of identical twins. TCRdb re-analysed the 5' RACE reads in MiXCR, keeping a single row per CDR3 protein. The sample has around 340,000 distinct CDR3 sequences, 7% to 9.5% seen once. Sequences were obtained from naive T cells sorted from blood. The source is a woman aged 50 to 65 in good health.

A few counts support this clonotype. The J gene is TRBJ2-5, the V gene TRBV4-1; D remains unclear. Germline V lookup: CDR1 MGHRA, CDR2 YSYEKL. The CDR3 contains 13 residues. V gave up 2 bases and J gave up 0 bases, with 4 bases separating them. The CDR3 coding sequence is TGCGCCAGCAGCCAAATATACCAAGAGACCCAGTACTTC. Its translation: CASSQIYQETQYF.

This clonotype has just a few counts. The V call is TRBV11-1, the J call TRBJ2-1; a possible D gene is TRBD2 (5 bases). CDR1 is SGHAT, CDR2 FQDESV, per germline (reference sequence). V lost 8 bases to trimming and J lost 0 bases, with 11 bases between them. This CDR3 comprises 14 residues. The CDR3 sequence is CASSQRSSYNEQFF. The CDR3 DNA is TGTGCCAGCTCACAGCGGAGCTCCTACAATGAGCAGTTCTTC.

This clonotype was observed at least ten times. This chain uses TRBV12-3 or TRBV12-4 with TRBJ2-7; D might be TRBD1 or TRBD2, each matching 6 bases. CDR3 length equals 12 residues. V was cut by 7 bases and J by 6 bases, with 13 bases left in between. CDR3 nucleotide sequence: TGTGCCAGCAAGGAAGGGGGGAGCGAGCAGTACTTC. It specifies CASKEGGSEQYF.

This clonotype was seen ten or more times. V gene TRBV4-1 combines with J gene TRBJ2-5; 15 positions agree with TRBD2. The CDR3 has 17 amino acids. The V gene's germline CDR1 is MGHRA and CDR2 YSYEKL. With V trimmed by 2 bases and J by 5 bases, 6 bases remained unmatched. CDR3 sequence (DNA): TGCGCCAGCAGCCAATCCGGGACTAGCGGGAGGCGGGAGACCCAGTACTTC. It yields the protein CASSQSGTSGRRETQYF.

The table lists this clonotype with a few counts. This sequence joins TRBV2 and TRBJ2-7; D possibly corresponds to TRBD1 (6 bases). V was cut by 4 bases and J by 2 bases, with 12 bases left in between. Germline V gene lookup returns CDR1 SNHLY and CDR2 FYNNEI. The CDR3 has 14 amino acids. CDR3 DNA sequence: TGTGCCAGCAGTGTATTAGGGGGAGCCTACGAGCAGTACTTC. This sequence encodes CASSVLGGAYEQYF. Based on the CDR3 plus reference TRBV2 and TRBJ2-7, the full variable domain is EPEVTQTPSHQVTQMGQEVILRCVPISNHLYFYWYRQILGQKVEFLVSFYNNEISEKSEIFDDQFSVERPDGSNFTLKIRSTKLEDSAMYFCASSVLGGAYEQYFGPGTRLTVT.

The chain has TRBV24-1 and TRBJ1-5; TRBD1 matches 10 bases. The germline V gene has CDR1 KGHDR and CDR2 SFDVKD. The CDR3 contains 17 residues. V lost 5 bases to trimming and J lost 4 bases; unmatched junction nucleotides: 10. As DNA, the CDR3 is TGTGCCACCAGTGCGTCGGGACAGGGGCGGAAGAATCAGCCCCAGCATTTT. It encodes CATSASGQGRKNQPQHF.

At least ten counts were recorded for this clonotype. The CDR3 DNA follows: TGTGCCAGCAGCTTAGATGGGAATTCTGGCTACACCTTC. Amino acids: CASSLDGNSGYTF. The chain is built from TRBV7-9 and TRBJ1-2; unclear D gene. Germline CDR1 and CDR2: SEHNR and FQNEAQ (reference sequence). The CDR3 has 13 amino acids. Trimming left V 1 base short and J 7 bases short, with 10 bases between.

This clonotype has a handful of counts. V usage is TRBV12-3 or TRBV12-4 and J usage is TRBJ1-5; D may be TRBD1 (5 bases). The CDR3 runs to 14 residues. Trimming left V 6 bases short and J 4 bases short, with 13 bases between. Written as DNA, the CDR3 is TGTGCCAGCAGCTTCCAGGCAGGGAATCAGCCCCAGCATTTT. Protein: CASSFQAGNQPQHF.

A word on this clonotype: One base away lies a much larger clone, so this may be a sequencing read error. The V call is TRBV5-1, the J call TRBJ1-1; D is ambiguous. The germline V gene has CDR1 SGHRS and CDR2 YFSETQ. This CDR3 comprises 14 residues. The CDR3 sequence: CVSSLGLMNTEAFF. The CDR3 DNA is TGCGTCAGCAGCTTGGGCCTCATGAACACTGAAGCTTTCTTT. Filled out from reference TRBV5-1 and TRBJ1-1, the complete variable domain reads KAGVTQTPRYLIKTRGQQVTLSCSPISGHRSVSWYQQTPGQGLQFLFEYFSETQRNKGNFPGRFSGRQFSNSRSEMNVSTLELGDSALYLCVSSLGLMNTEAFFGQGTRLTVV.

The rearrangement joins TRBV25-1 to TRBJ2-1; D tentatively reads TRBD1 or TRBD2 (5 bases each). Germline CDR1 and CDR2: MGHDK and SYGVNS. Trimming took 3 bases from V and 4 from J, leaving 16 bases between them. The length of the CDR3 is 16 residues. Here the CDR3 DNA reads TGTGCCAGCAGTGACGGGGCCCTAAGGCTATACAATGAGCAGTTCTTC. This translates into CASSDGALRLYNEQFF.

This clonotype has ten or more counts. The rearrangement uses TRBV7-6 and TRBJ2-1; 9 bases match TRBD1. The germline V gene encodes CDR1 SGHVS and CDR2 FNYEAQ. V was pared by 1 base and J by 7 bases, with 2 bases of the junction left unmatched. This CDR3 contains 14 residues. In nucleotides, the CDR3 is TGTGCCAGCAGCTTAGGGACAGGGGTGAATGAGCAGTTCTTC. As protein: CASSLGTGVNEQFF.

This clonotype has a count of ten or more. The chain recombines TRBV28 with TRBJ2-3; D remains unclear. The CDR3 has 12 amino acids. Trimming removed 6 bases from V and 5 bases from J, with 9 bases in between. Germline assignment: CDR1 MDHEN and CDR2 SYDVKM. The CDR3 sequence is CASRDLGDTQYF. The CDR3 DNA reads as TGTGCCAGCAGGGATTTGGGAGATACGCAGTATTTT.

The chain combines TRBV9 with TRBJ2-4, with 8 bases fitting TRBD1. Trimming cost V 0 bases and J 4 bases; bases outside gene matches: 3. Germline V gene lookup returns CDR1 SGDLS and CDR2 YYNGEE. This CDR3 is 15 amino acids long. As DNA, the CDR3 is TGTGCCAGCAGCGTAGGAGGGACAGGAAAAAACATTCAGTACTTC. Encoded protein: CASSVGGTGKNIQYF. The variable domain in full, with the rest retrieved from reference TRBV9 and TRBJ2-4, is DSGVTQTPKHLITATGQRVTLRCSPRSGDLSVYWYQQSLDQGLQFLIQYYNGEERAKGNILERFSAQQFPDLHSELNLSSLELGDSALYFCASSVGGTGKNIQYFGAGTRLSVL.

This clonotype has just a few counts. This chain uses TRBV29-1 with TRBJ2-3, with TRBD2 matching 10 bases. V shed 0 bases and J 0 bases; nucleotides not matched to a gene: 3. The CDR3 is made up of 16 amino acids. Germline CDR1 reads SQVTM; CDR2 reads ANQGSEA. In nucleotides, the CDR3 is TGCAGCGTTGAAGAGCGACTAGCGGGTAGCACAGATACGCAGTATTTT. It is translated as CSVEERLAGSTDTQYF.

This clonotype was recorded a few times. The CDR3 DNA reads TGCGCCAGCAGTGAGTTCCAAATTATGAGCTCCTACAATGAGCAGTTCTTC. As protein: CASSEFQIMSSYNEQFF. V usage is TRBV10-1 and J usage is TRBJ2-1; D gene ambiguous. Germline lookup yields CDR1 WNHNN and CDR2 SYGVQD (reference sequence). The CDR3 loop spans 17 amino acids. Between the trimmed V and J ends, which lost 1 base and 0 bases, there was a span of 13 bases.

This rearrangement joins TRBV11-2 to TRBJ1-5; D possibly corresponds to TRBD1 (6 bases). V gave up 2 bases and J gave up 9 bases, with 17 bases separating them. The CDR3 runs to 15 residues. Germline V gene lookup returns CDR1 SGHAT and CDR2 FQNNGV. CDR3 nucleotides: TGTGCCAGCAGCTTAAATCTCGGGGGCCTTGGGCCCCAGCATTTT. This encodes CASSLNLGGLGPQHF.

The V call is TRBV2, the J call TRBJ2-5; 13 bases fit TRBD2. The CDR3 loop spans 15 amino acids. Germline V gene data show CDR1 as SNHLY and CDR2 as FYNNEI. V dropped 8 bases and J dropped 4; count of bases not matched to a gene: 7. In DNA form, the CDR3 reads TGTGCCAGCGCGTGGACTAGCGGGAGTCGAGAGACCCAGTACTTC. Protein product: CASAWTSGSRETQYF.

The genes are TRBV21-1 and TRBJ1-2. TRBV21-1 is annotated as a pseudogene. The CDR3 loop spans 12 amino acids. CDR3 residues: CASSKGGFGYTF. The CDR3 nucleotides read TGTGCCAGCAGCAAAGGCGGGTTCGGCTACACCTTC.

The V gene is TRBV4-1, the J gene TRBJ1-4; 9 nucleotides agree with TRBD1. CDR1 and CDR2 from the germline V gene are MGHRA and YSYEKL. J gave up 8 bases and V 0 bases, and 7 bases lay outside the gene matches. The CDR3 spans 16 residues. The CDR3 spells CASSQDGNRGPEKLFF. CDR3 DNA sequence: TGCGCCAGCAGCCAAGACGGGAACAGGGGGCCGGAAAAACTGTTTTTT.

This clonotype showed up many times. The rearrangement joins TRBV20-1 to TRBJ2-1; 14 positions agree with TRBD2. The V segment lost 5 bases and the J segment 7 bases; nucleotides outside the gene matches: 7. CDR3 length: 15 amino acids. Germline CDR1 and CDR2: DFQATT and SNEGSKA (reference sequence). Written as DNA, the CDR3 is TGCAGTGCTGTCGGGACTAGCGGGAGATATAATGAGCAGTTCTTC. As protein: CSAVGTSGRYNEQFF.

This clonotype was seen only a few times. V and J are TRBV14 and TRBJ2-3; D remains ambiguous. V dropped 1 base and J dropped 5 bases, with 10 bases sitting between them. Germline values: CDR1 SGHDN, CDR2 FVKESK. This CDR3 region has 14 residues. The CDR3 region has the DNA TGTGCCAGCAGCCAAGGGCCAAATAGAGATACGCAGTATTTT. This codes for CASSQGPNRDTQYF.

For the CDR3, the DNA is TGTGCCAGCGCTCTAGCGGACCTCAATGAGCAGTTCTTC. Protein: CASALADLNEQFF. The V call is TRBV11-3, the J call TRBJ2-1; TRBD2 matches at 7 bases. The CDR3 has 13 residues. Germline V gives CDR1 SGHNT, CDR2 YENEEA. The V and J ends lost 8 bases and 6 bases, in that order; junction bases with no gene match: 7.

This clonotype was observed a handful of times. The chain has TRBV3-1 and TRBJ2-3, with 8 bases that match TRBD2. This CDR3 spans 15 amino acids. Germline V gene sequence: CDR1 LGHDT, CDR2 YNNKEL (reference sequence). V lost 7 bases and J lost 1; bases outside the gene matches: 7. The CDR3 region is CASTLAGGGTDTQYF. CDR3 nucleotides: TGTGCCAGCACGCTGGCGGGAGGAGGCACAGATACGCAGTATTTT.

The CDR3 DNA sequence: TGTGCCAGCAGCTTAAAGGACCAGCAGTTCTTC. As protein: CASSLKDQQFF. This chain links TRBV11-3 with TRBJ2-1; D remains unclear. Germline CDR1 is SGHNT and CDR2 is YENEEA. The CDR3 runs 11 residues. Trimming stripped 2 bases from V and 11 bases from J, with 7 bases between.

The chain links TRBV12-3 or TRBV12-4 to TRBJ2-7; D is perhaps TRBD1 (5 bases). V was shortened by 1 base and J by 0 bases, with 7 bases between the two germline ends. The CDR3 consists of 14 residues. CDR3 amino acids: CASSLDRLSYEQYF. DNA for the CDR3: TGTGCCAGCAGTTTAGACAGGCTCTCCTACGAGCAGTACTTC.

Many counts were recorded for this clonotype. The chain joins TRBV10-1 to TRBJ2-3; tentative D call: TRBD2 (5 bases). The V and J ends lost 4 bases and 5 bases respectively, with 19 bases between them. The CDR3 length is 16 residues. From germline, CDR1 is WNHNN and CDR2 SYGVQD (reference sequence). The CDR3 sequence is CASSVGSGLGRDTQYF. The CDR3 nucleotides are TGCGCCAGCAGTGTTGGCAGCGGACTGGGGAGAGATACGCAGTATTTT.